These 20 T cell receptor beta chains were sequenced from one sample in a study of identifying expanded T cells in peripheral blood. Measured with immunoSEQ multiplex PCR; TCRdb has only the in-frame clones, and not every one. The table shows 85,000 to 100,000 clones, with about nine tenths occurring only once. Sequenced material: blood. The receptors were sampled from a person aged 18 to 70 in good health.

The rearrangement uses TRBV28 and TRBJ2-5; D possibly corresponds to TRBD2 (7 bases). Trimming stripped 7 bases from V and 2 bases from J, with 17 bases between. This CDR3 is 15 amino acids long. The germline V gene has CDR1 MDHEN and CDR2 SYDVKM. CDR3 sequence: CASTLGGVRQETQYF. In DNA form, the CDR3 reads TGTGCCAGCACCCTAGGGGGGGTACGTCAAGAGACCCAGTACTTC.

This chain uses TRBV27 with TRBJ2-7, with TRBD1 matching over 7 bases. Trimming removed 5 bases from V and 3 bases from J; junction bases left unmatched: 4. This CDR3 region has 13 residues. Per the germline V gene, CDR1 is MNHEY and CDR2 is SMNVEV (reference sequence). The CDR3 protein is CASSVQGYYEQYF. For the CDR3, the DNA is TGTGCCAGCAGTGTACAGGGGTACTACGAGCAGTACTTC.

The chain has TRBV19 and TRBJ1-3; D remains ambiguous. Trimming stripped 5 bases from V and 0 bases from J, with 8 bases between. Germline assignment: CDR1 LNHDA and CDR2 SQIVND (reference sequence). CDR3 length equals 14 residues. CDR3 loop: CASSQKVSGNTIYF. Written as DNA, the CDR3 is TGTGCCAGTAGTCAGAAGGTCTCTGGAAACACCATATATTTT. The full variable domain, completed using reference TRBV19 and TRBJ1-3, is DGGITQSPKYLFRKEGQNVTLSCEQNLNHDAMYWYRQDPGQGLRLIYYSQIVNDFQKGDIAEGYSVSREKKESFPLTVTSAQKNPTAFYLCASSQKVSGNTIYFGEGSWLTVV.

V is TRBV29-1 and J is TRBJ2-7, with D possibly TRBD2 on 6 matching bases. The length of the CDR3 is 12 residues. Germline V lookup: CDR1 SQVTM, CDR2 ANQGSEA. V lost 5 bases and J lost 7, with 15 bases in between. As DNA, the CDR3 is TGCAGCGTTTGGCGGGGCAACAGGGAGCAGTACTTC. Translated: CSVWRGNREQYF.

This chain links TRBV7-3 with TRBJ2-3; D is undetermined. This CDR3 contains 15 residues. Germline V gives CDR1 SGHTA, CDR2 FQGTGA. V was cut by 1 base and J by 3 bases, with 11 bases left in between. CDR3: CASSLRSPTTDTQYF. CDR3 nucleotides: TGTGCCAGCAGCTTAAGGTCTCCAACGACAGATACGCAGTATTTT.

This rearrangement joins TRBV7-8 to TRBJ1-5; no clear D gene. Germline-derived CDR1 and CDR2 are SGHVS and FQNEAQ. The CDR3 loop spans 14 amino acids. The V end lost 3 bases, the J end lost 2 bases, and 8 bases lay between the germline ends. In DNA, the CDR3 is TGTGCCAGCAGCTTGTCTGAAGGCAATCAGCCCCAGCATTTT. As protein: CASSLSEGNQPQHF.

J is TRBJ2-1 and V is TRBV6-6, with TRBD1 as a possible D gene (6 bases). The V end lost 4 bases, the J end lost 10 bases, and 11 bases lay between the germline ends. Germline CDR1 MNHNY, CDR2 SVGAGI (reference sequence). The CDR3 covers 12 residues. CDR3 DNA: TGTGCCAGCAGTTTCGTACAGGGCGAGCAGTTCTTC. Its translation is CASSFVQGEQFF.

The sample holds one count of this clone. The rearrangement links TRBV7-6 to TRBJ2-5; 12 bases agree with TRBD2. The germline V gene has CDR1 SGHVS and CDR2 FNYEAQ. This CDR3 comprises 15 residues. The J segment lost 5 bases and the V segment lost 5 bases, leaving 6 bases of the junction unmatched. CDR3 amino acids: CASSELTSGSETQYF. In DNA, the CDR3 is TGTGCCAGCAGCGAACTGACTAGCGGGAGTGAGACCCAGTACTTC.

V and J are TRBV6-6 and TRBJ1-2; D unclear. From germline, CDR1 is MNHNY and CDR2 SVGAGI (reference sequence). Trimming removed 0 bases from V and 4 bases from J, with 12 bases in between. This CDR3 has 15 amino acids. CDR3 amino acids: CASSYSRPKSYGYTF. The CDR3 bases are TGTGCCAGCAGTTACTCCCGACCCAAGAGCTATGGCTACACCTTC.

This clone appeared a single time. The chain links TRBV19 to TRBJ2-3, with 10 nucleotides matching TRBD1. The CDR3 consists of 14 residues. Germline assignment: CDR1 LNHDA and CDR2 SQIVND (reference sequence). V lost 5 bases and J lost 6; bases outside the gene matches: 5. The CDR3 loop reads CASSPGQGLDTQYF. CDR3 nucleotides: TGTGCCAGTAGTCCGGGACAGGGGCTGGATACGCAGTATTTT.

This chain links TRBV6-6 with TRBJ2-5; maybe TRBD2 (5 bases). The CDR3 loop spans 15 amino acids. In germline, CDR1 is MNHNY, CDR2 SVGAGI (reference sequence). V was clipped by 0 bases and J by 2 bases, with 10 bases between them. CDR3 in amino acids: CASSYSGLVQETQYF. CDR3 in DNA: TGTGCCAGCAGTTACTCCGGACTGGTACAAGAGACCCAGTACTTC.

This chain connects TRBV27 to TRBJ2-3; D unclear. V was clipped by 6 bases and J by 2 bases, with 9 bases between them. Germline lookup yields CDR1 MNHEY and CDR2 SMNVEV (reference sequence). The CDR3 covers 13 residues. The CDR3 bases are TGTGCCAGCAGCCTCGGGTACACAGATACGCAGTATTTT. Amino acid sequence: CASSLGYTDTQYF.

V and J are TRBV6-1 and TRBJ1-1; possible D gene TRBD1, 5 bases. With 8 bases removed from V and 1 base from J, the gap between germline ends came to 11 bases. The V gene's germline CDR1 is MNHNS and CDR2 SASEGT. The CDR3 length is 13 residues. The CDR3 region has the DNA TGTGCCAGCGGGGCAGGGAGGAACACTGAAGCTTTCTTT. Translated: CASGAGRNTEAFF.

This chain links TRBV28 with TRBJ1-4, with D possibly matching TRBD1 (6 bases). The germline V gene has CDR1 MDHEN and CDR2 SYDVKM. This CDR3 is built from 15 residues. V was shortened by 8 bases and J by 4 bases, with 17 bases between the two germline ends. CDR3 sequence reads: CASVLTGRNNEKLFF. CDR3 DNA: TGTGCCAGCGTTCTCACAGGGCGAAATAATGAAAAACTGTTTTTT.

The rearrangement uses TRBV5-1 and TRBJ2-5, with TRBD1 as a possible D gene (5 bases). Trimming cost V 0 bases and J 1 base, with 13 bases left between them. The CDR3 has 16 amino acids. CDR1 and CDR2 (germline): SGHRS, YFSETQ. CDR3 sequence: CASSLGSSGPQETQYF. The CDR3 nucleotides are TGCGCCAGCAGCTTGGGTTCATCAGGGCCCCAAGAGACCCAGTACTTC.

Worth noting for this clone: Within the sample, other DNA sequences also encode this same CDR3. This sequence joins TRBV18 and TRBJ1-5; possible D gene TRBD1, 5 bases. Between the trimmed V and J ends, which lost 3 bases and 4 bases, there was a span of 19 bases. This CDR3 has 17 residues. The germline V gene encodes CDR1 KGHSH and CDR2 LQKENI. CDR3 in amino acids: CASSPRQGGGVNQPQHF. The CDR3 nucleotides read TGTGCCAGCTCACCGCGCCAGGGCGGAGGAGTGAATCAGCCCCAGCATTTT.

The V and J genes are TRBV5-1 and TRBJ2-5, with TRBD2 matching over 11 bases. This CDR3 has 16 residues. Unmatched junction bases numbered 6, after V lost 0 bases and J lost 5 bases. The germline V gene encodes CDR1 SGHRS and CDR2 YFSETQ. The CDR3 region has the DNA TGCGCCAGCAGCTTGGATCTAGCGGGAGGTCGGGAGACCCAGTACTTC. Translated: CASSLDLAGGRETQYF.

Here the CDR3 reads CASSVGAGPYNSPLHF. CDR3 nucleotides: TGTGCCAGCAGCGTAGGAGCAGGGCCCTATAATTCACCCCTCCACTTT. The genes are TRBV9 and TRBJ1-6, with a possible D match to TRBD1 (5 bases). V lost 0 bases, J lost 2 bases, and 9 bases lay in between. CDR1 is SGDLS and CDR2 is YYNGEE in the germline V gene. The CDR3 extends over 16 amino acids.

The chain couples TRBV5-1 to TRBJ1-4, with 7 bases fitting TRBD1. Trimming at V came to 0 bases and at J to 6 bases, leaving 11 bases not matched to a gene. The germline gives CDR1 SGHRS, CDR2 YFSETQ. The CDR3 sequence is 17 residues long. Written as DNA, the CDR3 is TGCGCCAGCAGCTTGGGAGACAGGGCGATGGGCTATGAAAAACTGTTTTTT. Residues: CASSLGDRAMGYEKLFF. The entire variable domain, with the rest obtained from reference TRBV5-1 and TRBJ1-4, is as follows: KAGVTQTPRYLIKTRGQQVTLSCSPISGHRSVSWYQQTPGQGLQFLFEYFSETQRNKGNFPGRFSGRQFSNSRSEMNVSTLELGDSALYLCASSLGDRAMGYEKLFFGSGTQLSVL.

The genes are TRBV6-5 and TRBJ2-4; TRBD2 matches 12 bases. The CDR3 has 16 amino acids. Germline CDR1 MNHEY, CDR2 SVGAGI. With 2 bases clipped from V and 9 bases from J, the junction kept 8 bases outside the gene matches. Written as DNA, the CDR3 is TGTGCCAGCAGTTACGCGGGACTAGCGGGCCAGGGCATTCAGTACTTC. It translates to CASSYAGLAGQGIQYF.